This TCR beta chain was observed in a study of control samples from healthy donors and cancer patients. CDR3 length equals 12 residues. CDR1 is SQVTM, CDR2 ANQGSEA, per germline. The ends were cut back, 4 bases at V and 4 bases at J, with 8 bases in the middle. The table came from immunoSEQ multiplex PCR; TCRdb's copy has only in-frame clones and leaves some out. This sample has around 140,000 clones, with about nine tenths found just once. This clonotype originated in a man aged 40-50 years in good health. The chain joins TRBV29-1 to TRBJ1-3; D unresolved. The material sequenced was blood. The CDR3 coding sequence is TGCAGCGTTGTGTTAACGGGAAACACCATATATTTT. Amino acid sequence: CSVVLTGNTIYF.